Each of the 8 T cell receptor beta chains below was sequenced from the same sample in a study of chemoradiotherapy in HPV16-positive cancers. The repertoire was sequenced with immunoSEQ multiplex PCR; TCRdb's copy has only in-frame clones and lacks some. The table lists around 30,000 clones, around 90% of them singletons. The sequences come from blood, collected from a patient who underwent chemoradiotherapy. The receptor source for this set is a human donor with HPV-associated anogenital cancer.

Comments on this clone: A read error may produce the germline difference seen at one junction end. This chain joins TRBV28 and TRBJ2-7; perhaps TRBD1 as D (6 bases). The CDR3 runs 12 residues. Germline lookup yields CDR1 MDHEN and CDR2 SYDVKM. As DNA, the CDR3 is TGTGCCAGCGGTTTACAGGGCTACGAGCAGTACTTC. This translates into CASGLQGYEQYF.

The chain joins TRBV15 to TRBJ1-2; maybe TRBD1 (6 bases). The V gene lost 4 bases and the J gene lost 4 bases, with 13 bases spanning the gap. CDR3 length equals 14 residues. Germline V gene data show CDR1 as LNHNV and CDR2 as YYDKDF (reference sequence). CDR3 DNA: TGTGCCACCAGCACCTCAGGGGATGGCTATGGCTACACCTTC. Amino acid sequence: CATSTSGDGYGYTF. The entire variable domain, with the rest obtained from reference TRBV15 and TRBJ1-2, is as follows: DAMVIQNPRYQVTQFGKPVTLSCSQTLNHNVMYWYQQKSSQAPKLLFHYYDKDFNNEADTPDNFQSRRPNTSFCFLDIRSPGLGDTAMYLCATSTSGDGYGYTFGSGTRLTVV.

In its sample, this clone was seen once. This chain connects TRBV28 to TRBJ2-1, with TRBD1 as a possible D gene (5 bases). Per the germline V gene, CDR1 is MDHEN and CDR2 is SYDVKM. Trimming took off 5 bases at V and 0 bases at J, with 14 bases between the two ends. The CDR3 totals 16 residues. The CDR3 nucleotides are TGTGCCAGCAGTGGGGCAGGATCAAGCTCCTACAATGAGCAGTTCTTC. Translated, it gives CASSGAGSSSYNEQFF.

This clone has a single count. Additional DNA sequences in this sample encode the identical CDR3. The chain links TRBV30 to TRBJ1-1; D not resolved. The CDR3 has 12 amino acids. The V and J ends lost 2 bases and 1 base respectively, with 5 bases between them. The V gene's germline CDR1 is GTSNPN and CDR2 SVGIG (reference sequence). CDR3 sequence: CAWSPANTEAFF. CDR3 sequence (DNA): TGTGCCTGGAGTCCAGCGAACACTGAAGCTTTCTTT.

The CDR3 DNA is TGTGCCAGCTCACCACCGGATAATGAAAAACTGTTTTTT. Its translation is CASSPPDNEKLFF. The chain couples TRBV18 to TRBJ1-4; D remains ambiguous. Trimming cost V 0 bases and J 4 bases, with 3 bases left between them. From germline, CDR1 is KGHSH and CDR2 LQKENI. This CDR3 region has 13 residues. The whole variable domain, filled in from reference TRBV18 and TRBJ1-4, reads NAGVMQNPRHLVRRRGQEARLRCSPMKGHSHVYWYRQLPEEGLKFMVYLQKENIIDESGMPKERFSAEFPKEGPSILRIQQVVRGDSAAYFCASSPPDNEKLFFGSGTQLSVL.

DNA for the CDR3: TGTGCCAGCAGCCCGGACGGGGGAAGCACAGATACGCAGTATTTT. Residues: CASSPDGGSTDTQYF. This chain links TRBV7-3 with TRBJ2-3, with D perhaps TRBD2 (6 bases). The CDR3 is made up of 15 amino acids. In germline, CDR1 is SGHTA, CDR2 FQGTGA. Deletions cut 5 bases from V and 0 bases from J, with 12 bases between.

CDR3 protein: CASSLGLGDSRSYEQYF. CDR3 bases: TGTGCCAGCAGCTTAGGCCTAGGGGACAGTAGATCCTACGAGCAGTACTTC. The gene calls are TRBV13 and TRBJ2-7; 7 bases agree with TRBD1. Germline CDR1 reads PRHDT; CDR2 reads FYEKMQ (reference sequence). The V gene end was trimmed by 0 bases and the J gene end by 1 base; junction bases not matched to a gene: 9. The CDR3 totals 17 residues.

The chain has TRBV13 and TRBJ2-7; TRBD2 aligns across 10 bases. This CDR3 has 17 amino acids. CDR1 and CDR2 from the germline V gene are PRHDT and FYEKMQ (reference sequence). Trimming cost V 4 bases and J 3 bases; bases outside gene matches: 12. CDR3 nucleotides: TGTGCCAGCAGCTGGACTAGCGGCGCTTCAAGTTTCTACGAGCAGTACTTC. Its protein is CASSWTSGASSFYEQYF.